This record concerns one T cell receptor (beta chain) sequence. The data were taken from a study of blood T cells in healthy people across ages. This CDR3 region has 15 residues. The germline gives CDR1 SGHRS, CDR2 YFSETQ. V gave up 5 bases and J gave up 1 base, with 15 bases separating them. Using a J-beta primer mix together with a sample-barcoded 5' primer, a second PCR was run for roughly 6 to 12 cycles. Each CDR3 protein gets one entry after TCRdb re-called the 5' RACE reads with MiXCR. The profile shows 780,000 or so distinct CDR3 sequences, roughly 53% of them singletons. Sequencing input: blood. The clonotype was recovered from a man older than 75 in good health. V gene TRBV5-1 combines with J gene TRBJ2-5; D is ambiguous. The CDR3, as DNA: TGCGCCAGCAGACCAGGCGCGGCCAGCCAAGAGACCCAGTACTTC. Protein: CASRPGAASQETQYF.